This is a list of T cell receptor beta chains from one sample in a study of blood T cell repertoires in COVID-19. The assay was immunoSEQ multiplex PCR, and TCRdb's table has in-frame clones only and misses some. The data contain under 200,000 clones, approximately 87% of them singletons. Sequences were obtained from peripheral blood. Receptors originate from a man between 18 and 29 years old with active or convalescent COVID-19. CDR3s include the opening cysteine and the closing phenylalanine or tryptophan. The D gene is left open where the match is weak. Where a row states a size, it is once, few, many or the class of an expanded clone; other rows omit it.

v_call,d_call,j_call,clone_size,cdr3_aa,cdr3_nt
TRBV9,.,TRBJ1-1,.,CASSERTGPNTEAFF,TGTGCCAGCAGCGAGAGGACTGGACCGAACACTGAAGCTTTCTTT
TRBV5-6,TRBD1,TRBJ1-1,.,CASSSPDRSMNTEAFF,TGTGCCAGCAGCTCCCCGGACAGGTCCATGAACACTGAAGCTTTCTTT
TRBV5-1,TRBD1,TRBJ1-1,.,CASSLDRVNTEAFF,TGCGCCAGCAGCTTAGACAGGGTGAACACTGAAGCTTTCTTT
TRBV2,.,TRBJ1-1,few,CASTEGEGTEAFF,TGTGCCAGCACCGAAGGTGAGGGCACTGAAGCTTTCTTT
TRBV3-1/TRBV3-2,.,TRBJ1-5,.,CASSQGRNGQPQHF,TGTGCCAGCAGCCAAGGGAGAAACGGTCAGCCCCAGCATTTT
TRBV29-1,.,TRBJ2-1,.,CSVDQGGAYNEQFF,TGCAGCGTTGATCAAGGCGGGGCCTACAATGAGCAGTTCTTC
TRBV7-2,.,TRBJ1-5,.,CASSLRTEVYQPQHF,TGTGCCAGCAGCCTTCGGACAGAGGTATATCAGCCCCAGCATTTT
TRBV5-6,TRBD1,TRBJ2-7,.,CASSFLTGGHYEQYF,TGTGCCAGCAGCTTTTTGACAGGGGGCCATTACGAGCAGTACTTC
TRBV24-1,.,TRBJ2-1,.,CATSDHGGSSYNEQFF,TGTGCCACCAGTGATCATGGGGGGAGCTCCTACAATGAGCAGTTCTTC
TRBV29-1,.,TRBJ2-1,.,CSVEEAKDWEQFF,TGCAGCGTTGAAGAAGCCAAGGACTGGGAGCAGTTCTTC
TRBV10-3,.,TRBJ1-1,few,CATGQNTEAFF,TGTGCCACCGGACAGAACACTGAAGCTTTCTTT
TRBV2,TRBD1,TRBJ1-1,.,CASRGQGRAVLAEAFF,TGTGCCAGCAGGGGACAGGGAAGGGCGGTTCTTGCTGAAGCTTTCTTT
TRBV6-5,TRBD2,TRBJ2-5,.,CASSYSGTTLSGTQYF,TGTGCCAGCAGTTATTCCGGGACTACACTCTCCGGGACCCAGTACTTC
TRBV7-6,.,TRBJ2-1,.,CASSLGLSYNEQFF,TGTGCCAGCAGCTTAGGACTATCCTACAATGAGCAGTTCTTC
TRBV16,TRBD2,TRBJ2-7,.,CASSPTSGLHEQYF,TGTGCCAGCAGCCCCACTAGCGGGCTACACGAGCAGTACTTC
TRBV3-1/TRBV3-2,.,TRBJ1-2,.,CASSQLDGEGGYTF,TGTGCCAGCAGCCAGCTCGATGGGGAGGGCGGCTACACCTTC
TRBV7-9,TRBD2,TRBJ2-2,.,CASSLVAGGAGELFF,TGTGCCAGCAGCTTAGTAGCGGGAGGCGCCGGGGAGCTGTTTTTT
TRBV30,.,TRBJ1-5,once,CAWSVTGSYQPQHF,TGTGCCTGGAGTGTAACGGGGTCCTATCAGCCCCAGCATTTT
TRBV19,.,TRBJ1-2,.,CASSIESRYGYTF,TGTGCCAGTAGTATAGAAAGCCGCTATGGCTACACCTTC
TRBV25-1,TRBD2,TRBJ2-5,.,CASSDQWGGTQYF,TGTGCCAGCAGTGATCAGTGGGGGGGGACCCAGTACTTC
TRBV15,.,TRBJ2-2,.,CATSVSPTGELFF,TGTGCCACCAGCGTGAGCCCTACCGGGGAGCTGTTTTTT
TRBV5-1,.,TRBJ2-5,.,CASSLAPGWETQYF,TGCGCCAGCAGCTTGGCCCCAGGGTGGGAGACCCAGTACTTC
TRBV27,TRBD2,TRBJ2-1,once,CASSGWGLADYNEQFF,TGTGCCAGCAGTGGATGGGGACTAGCGGATTACAATGAGCAGTTCTTC
TRBV27,.,TRBJ2-3,.,CASSLAGQQDTQYF,TGTGCCAGCAGTTTAGCGGGACAGCAAGATACGCAGTATTTT
TRBV13,TRBD2,TRBJ2-5,.,CASSPLKTSGSETQYF,TGTGCCAGCAGCCCCCTAAAGACTAGCGGGAGTGAGACCCAGTACTTC
TRBV28,.,TRBJ1-2,.,CASSKPGRERGYTF,TGTGCCAGCAGTAAACCAGGACGGGAGCGAGGCTACACCTTC
TRBV6-4,TRBD2,TRBJ2-1,.,CASSDATGSGIGNEQFF,TGTGCCAGCAGTGACGCCACGGGCAGCGGGATTGGCAATGAGCAGTTCTTC
TRBV11-2,.,TRBJ1-4,.,CASSLGRTVNEKLFF,TGTGCCAGCAGCTTAGGTCGGACAGTTAACGAAAAACTGTTTTTT
TRBV4-1,TRBD1,TRBJ1-5,.,CASSDRQGDQPQHF,TGCGCCAGCAGCGACCGACAGGGAGATCAGCCCCAGCATTTT
TRBV28,.,TRBJ1-1,.,CASRAVRKAFF,TGTGCCAGCAGGGCGGTAAGAAAAGCTTTCTTT
TRBV7-9,TRBD1,TRBJ1-2,.,CASSSGARGDGYTF,TGTGCCAGCAGCTCTGGGGCCAGGGGGGACGGCTACACCTTC
TRBV29-1,.,TRBJ2-5,.,CSVTGHVFETQYF,TGCAGCGTTACGGGACACGTTTTTGAGACCCAGTACTTC
TRBV7-2,.,TRBJ1-1,.,CASSLDSIEAFF,TGTGCCAGCAGCTTGGACAGTATTGAAGCTTTCTTT
TRBV5-1,.,TRBJ1-5,.,CASSLAGDSNQPQHF,TGCGCCAGCAGCTTGGCAGGGGATAGCAATCAGCCCCAGCATTTT
TRBV7-7,TRBD1,TRBJ1-1,.,CASSSDRTTEAFF,TGTGCTAGCAGCTCGGACAGGACCACTGAAGCTTTCTTT
TRBV5-1,.,TRBJ1-2,.,CASSSLQGRDYGYTF,TGCGCCAGCAGCTCACTACAGGGTCGAGACTATGGCTACACCTTC
TRBV28,TRBD2,TRBJ2-1,.,CASSLEQASGPNEQFF,TGTGCCAGCAGTTTAGAGCAGGCTAGCGGGCCCAATGAGCAGTTCTTC
TRBV3-1/TRBV3-2,.,TRBJ2-5,.,CASSQFKWRGQETQYF,TGTGCCAGCAGCCAATTTAAGTGGCGGGGCCAAGAGACCCAGTACTTC
TRBV9,.,TRBJ1-6,.,CASSAPPEEALHF,TGTGCCAGCAGCGCCCCTCCGGAGGAGGCCCTCCACTTT
TRBV7-2,TRBD1,TRBJ1-2,.,CASSLRDREDGYTF,TGTGCCAGCAGCTTAAGGGACAGGGAAGACGGCTACACCTTC
TRBV2,.,TRBJ1-5,.,CASSGQGPEEGNQPQHF,TGTGCCAGCAGTGGGCAGGGGCCCGAAGAAGGGAATCAGCCCCAGCATTTT
TRBV28,.,TRBJ2-1,.,CASRGRTNYNEQFF,TGTGCCAGCAGAGGTCGGACTAACTACAATGAGCAGTTCTTC
TRBV18,TRBD1,TRBJ2-1,.,CASSPQQDRGSYNEQFF,TGTGCCAGCTCACCACAACAGGACAGGGGGTCCTACAATGAGCAGTTCTTC
TRBV29-1,TRBD2,TRBJ2-3,.,CSISSTESGRADTQYF,TGCAGCATATCTTCAACCGAAAGCGGGAGGGCAGATACGCAGTATTTT
TRBV24-1,.,TRBJ1-5,few,CATSPGESMYSNQPQHF,TGTGCCACCAGTCCCGGGGAGTCGATGTATAGCAATCAGCCCCAGCATTTT
TRBV7-8,.,TRBJ1-4,.,CASSLNRAGGTNEKLFF,TGTGCCAGCAGCTTAAACAGGGCGGGAGGAACTAATGAAAAACTGTTTTTT
TRBV11-3,.,TRBJ2-7,once,CASSLAGTTYEQYF,TGTGCCAGCAGCTTAGCAGGGACAACTTACGAGCAGTACTTC
TRBV7-9,.,TRBJ1-1,.,CASSSTNREAFF,TGTGCCAGCAGCTCGACCAACAGGGAAGCTTTCTTT
TRBV11-2,.,TRBJ1-2,.,CASSSGRGDPKINYGYTF,TGTGCCAGCAGCTCGGGGAGGGGGGACCCGAAGATTAACTATGGCTACACCTTC
TRBV7-7,.,TRBJ2-7,.,CASSRGVDYEQYF,TGTGCCAGCAGTCGAGGCGTTGACTACGAGCAGTACTTC
TRBV9,TRBD1,TRBJ1-1,.,CASSVGQGAGSEAFF,TGTGCCAGCAGCGTAGGCCAGGGGGCCGGGAGCGAAGCTTTCTTT
TRBV5-1,.,TRBJ2-4,.,CASSLGILAKNIQYF,TGCGCCAGCAGCCTAGGAATCTTAGCCAAAAACATTCAGTACTTC
TRBV5-4,.,TRBJ1-2,.,CASSPGGLEYGYTF,TGTGCCAGCAGTCCCGGCGGTCTGGAGTATGGCTACACCTTC
TRBV28,.,TRBJ2-1,.,CASSEGDEQFF,TGTGCCAGCAGTGAAGGGGATGAGCAGTTCTTC